This TCR beta chain was identified in a study of blood T cell repertoires in COVID-19. Study information: Both acute and convalescent COVID-19 samples were obtained from the United States, Italy and Spain. T cells, B-cell-depleted T cells, or PBMCs supplied cDNA or gDNA.

Within 2 weeks of study entry, exposed participants had contacted a PCR-confirmed or clinician-diagnosed COVID-19 case. The trim removed 6 bases at V and 4 bases at J, leaving 11 bases unmatched. The CDR3 sequence is 15 residues long. Germline assignment: CDR1 SGHRS and CDR2 YFSETQ. Per the original methods: Scientists estimated how many nucleated cells there were by amplifying reference gene primers. TCRdb's table, derived via immunoSEQ multiplex PCR, lists solely in-frame clones and lacks some. V and J calls and clone size are those listed in that table; D and trimming were worked out from the DNA. The sample consists of about 250,000 clones, roughly 85% of them appearing once.

Source material: PBMCs or T cells enriched from blood (not recorded which). This chain joins TRBV5-1 and TRBJ2-5; 8 bases are a match to TRBD2. This receptor was identified in a woman between 45 and 65 years old who had been exposed to COVID-19. CDR3 loop: CASTRGGSGGETQYF. The DNA of the CDR3 is TGCGCCAGCACCCGGGGGGGGTCGGGTGGAGAGACCCAGTACTTC. The whole variable domain, filled in from reference TRBV5-1 and TRBJ2-5, reads KAGVTQTPRYLIKTRGQQVTLSCSPISGHRSVSWYQQTPGQGLQFLFEYFSETQRNKGNFPGRFSGRQFSNSRSEMNVSTLELGDSALYLCASTRGGSGGETQYFGPGTRLLVL.